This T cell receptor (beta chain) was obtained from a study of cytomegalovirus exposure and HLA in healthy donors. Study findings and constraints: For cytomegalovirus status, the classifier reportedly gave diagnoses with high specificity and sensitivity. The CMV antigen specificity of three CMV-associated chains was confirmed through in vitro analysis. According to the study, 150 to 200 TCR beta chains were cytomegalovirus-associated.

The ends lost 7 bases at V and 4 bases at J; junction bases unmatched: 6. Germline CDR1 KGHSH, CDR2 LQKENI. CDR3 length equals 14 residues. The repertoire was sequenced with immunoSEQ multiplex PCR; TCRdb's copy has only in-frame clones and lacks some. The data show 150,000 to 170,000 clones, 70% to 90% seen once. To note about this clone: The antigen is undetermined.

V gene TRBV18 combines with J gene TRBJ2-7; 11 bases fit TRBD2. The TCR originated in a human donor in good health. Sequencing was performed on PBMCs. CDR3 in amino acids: CASFETSGTYEQYF. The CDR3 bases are TGTGCCAGCTTTGAGACTAGCGGGACTTACGAGCAGTACTTC.